This record looks at one T cell receptor (beta chain) sequence and its context. The same CDR3 is also encoded by other DNA sequences in this sample. Authors' processing steps: Without quality scores, immunoSEQ junctional reads could not be filtered like full-length reads. Data came from immunoSEQ multiplex PCR; TCRdb stores just in-frame clones and leaves some out. That table furnishes V, J and clone size, whereas the DNA furnished D and trimming. The sample records millions of clones, more than 80% being singletons. The data stem from a study of shared clonotypes between healthy human individuals. Study overall: The donor group consisted of a couple of women and a few men, aged 18 to 49. Three plates were used per donor for CD4 naive, three for CD4 memory, two for CD8 naive and one for CD8 memory.

With 8 bases removed from V and 7 bases from J, the gap between germline ends came to 12 bases. Germline V gene lookup returns CDR1 MDHEN and CDR2 SYDVKM. The CDR3 covers 12 residues. The source material was naive CD4+ T cells from PBMCs. Indicated subset: CD45RA+ positively selected. The clonotype originates from a man between 18 and 29 years old in good health. Some clones in this sample may be carry-over from other donors' samples. This chain uses TRBV28 with TRBJ1-5; D unclear. The chain's CDR3 is CASGPVGQPQHF. The CDR3 DNA is TGTGCCAGCGGCCCTGTGGGGCAGCCCCAGCATTTT.